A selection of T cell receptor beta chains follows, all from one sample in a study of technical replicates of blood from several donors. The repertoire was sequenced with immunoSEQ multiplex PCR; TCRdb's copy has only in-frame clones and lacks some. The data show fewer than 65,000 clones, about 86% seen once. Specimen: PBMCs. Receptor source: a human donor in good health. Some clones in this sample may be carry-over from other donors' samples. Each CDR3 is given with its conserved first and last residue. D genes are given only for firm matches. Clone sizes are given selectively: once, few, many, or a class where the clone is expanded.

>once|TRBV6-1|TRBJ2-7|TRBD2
TGTGCCAGCAGTGAAAGCGGGGGTCCTTTCGTGGGGGAGCAGTACTTC
CASSESGGPFVGEQYF
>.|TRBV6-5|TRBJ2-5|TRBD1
TGTGCCAGCAGTAACCGGGACAGGGGATCTGCCCAGTACTTC
CASSNRDRGSAQYF
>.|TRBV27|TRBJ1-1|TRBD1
TGTGCCAGCAGTAAACAGGGGCCGAACACTGAAGCTTTCTTT
CASSKQGPNTEAFF
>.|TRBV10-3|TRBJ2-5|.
TGTGCCATCAGTGAGTCGGGCCCAGAGACCCAGTACTTC
CAISESGPETQYF
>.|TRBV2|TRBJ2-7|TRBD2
TGTGCCAGCACTAGCGGGAGGTATTACGAGCAGTACTTC
CASTSGRYYEQYF
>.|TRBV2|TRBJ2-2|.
TGTGCCAGCAGAAGGAACAGGGTCACCGGGGAGCTGTTTTTT
CASRRNRVTGELFF
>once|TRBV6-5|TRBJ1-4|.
TGTGCCAGCTCCGCCTCAGGGATGGGGGAAAAACTGTTTTTT
CASSASGMGEKLFF
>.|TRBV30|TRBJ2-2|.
TGTGCCTGGAGTGTAAACAGGGCCGGCGGGGAGCTGTTTTTT
CAWSVNRAGGELFF
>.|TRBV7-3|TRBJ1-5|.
TGTGCCAGCAGCTTAAACAGGGCTACGCATTTT
CASSLNRATHF
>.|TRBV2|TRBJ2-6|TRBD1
TGTGCCAGCAGTCGGGGACAGACCAGAAACTCTGGGGCCAACGTCCTGACTTTC
CASSRGQTRNSGANVLTF
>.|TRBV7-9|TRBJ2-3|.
TGTGCCAGCAGCTTAGAACTATCTAGCACAGATACGCAGTATTTT
CASSLELSSTDTQYF
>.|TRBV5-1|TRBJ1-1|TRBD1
TGCGCCAGCAGCTTGTCGGGACAGCAGAACACTGAAGCTTTCTTT
CASSLSGQQNTEAFF
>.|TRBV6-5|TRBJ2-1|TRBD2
TGTGCCAGCAGTTACGACCTAGCGGGAGGATCCAATGAGCAGTTCTTC
CASSYDLAGGSNEQFF